The clone carrying this T cell receptor beta chain has ten or more counts. Germline V CDR1 and CDR2: DFQATT, SNEGSKA (reference sequence). The J segment lost 9 bases and the V segment lost 4 bases, leaving 14 bases of the junction unmatched. This CDR3 contains 16 residues. TCRdb itself ran the 5' RACE reads through MiXCR, one entry per CDR3 protein. The profile covers fewer than 90,000 distinct CDR3 sequences, with approximately 5.4% appearing a single time and approximately 8% taken by the ten largest. The data are from a study of T cells of healthy individuals. The genes are TRBV20-1 and TRBJ2-1, with 11 bases that match TRBD2. The receptor was derived from a female donor in good health. CDR3 bases: TGCAGTGCTATACCACGACTAGCGGGGCCCGTTGCTGAGCAGTTCTTC. This codes for CSAIPRLAGPVAEQFF.